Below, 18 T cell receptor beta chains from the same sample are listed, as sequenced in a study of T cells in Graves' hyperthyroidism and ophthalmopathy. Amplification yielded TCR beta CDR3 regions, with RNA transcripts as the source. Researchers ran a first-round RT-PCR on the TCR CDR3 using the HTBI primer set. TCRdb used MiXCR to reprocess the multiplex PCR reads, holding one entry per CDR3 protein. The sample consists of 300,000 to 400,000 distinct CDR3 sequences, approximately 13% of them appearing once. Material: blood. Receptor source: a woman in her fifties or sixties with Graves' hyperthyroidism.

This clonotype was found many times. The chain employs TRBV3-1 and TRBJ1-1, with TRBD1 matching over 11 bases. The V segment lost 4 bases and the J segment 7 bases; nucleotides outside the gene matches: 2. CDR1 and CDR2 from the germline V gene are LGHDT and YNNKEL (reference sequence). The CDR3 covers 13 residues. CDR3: CASSLGTGGEAFF. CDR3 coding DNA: TGTGCCAGCAGCCTTGGGACAGGGGGTGAAGCTTTCTTT.

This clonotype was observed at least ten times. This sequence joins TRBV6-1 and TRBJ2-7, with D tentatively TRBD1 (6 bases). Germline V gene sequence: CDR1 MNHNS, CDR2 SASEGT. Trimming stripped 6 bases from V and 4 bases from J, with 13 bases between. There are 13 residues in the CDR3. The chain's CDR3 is CASSRTGKYEQYF. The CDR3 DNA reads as TGTGCCAGCAGCAGAACAGGGAAGTACGAGCAGTACTTC.

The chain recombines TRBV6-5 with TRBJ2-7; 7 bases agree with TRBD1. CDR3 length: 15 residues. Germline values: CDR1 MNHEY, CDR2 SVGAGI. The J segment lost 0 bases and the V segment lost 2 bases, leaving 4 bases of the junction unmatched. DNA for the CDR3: TGTGCCAGCAGTTACCCCGGGACAGTCTCCTACGAGCAGTACTTC. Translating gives CASSYPGTVSYEQYF.

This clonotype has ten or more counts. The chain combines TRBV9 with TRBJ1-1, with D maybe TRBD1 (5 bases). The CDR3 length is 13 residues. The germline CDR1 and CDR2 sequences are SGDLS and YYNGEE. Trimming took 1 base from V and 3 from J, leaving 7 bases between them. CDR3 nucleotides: TGTGCCAGCAGCGTATCCAGGGACACTGAAGCTTTCTTT. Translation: CASSVSRDTEAFF.

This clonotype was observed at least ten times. The CDR3 here is CASRARPGDTGELFF. For the CDR3, the DNA is TGTGCCAGCAGAGCCAGACCTGGGGACACCGGGGAGCTGTTTTTT. The V and J genes are TRBV6-1 and TRBJ2-2; the D is unclear. Germline CDR1 and CDR2: MNHNS and SASEGT. The CDR3 extends over 15 amino acids. Trimming pared 6 bases from V and 3 bases from J, leaving 14 bases between.

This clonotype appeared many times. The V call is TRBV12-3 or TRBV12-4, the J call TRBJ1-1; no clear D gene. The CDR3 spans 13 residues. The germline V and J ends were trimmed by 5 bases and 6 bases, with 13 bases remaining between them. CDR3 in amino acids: CASSPSRYSEAFF. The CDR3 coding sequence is TGTGCCAGCAGTCCTTCACGGTACTCTGAAGCTTTCTTT.

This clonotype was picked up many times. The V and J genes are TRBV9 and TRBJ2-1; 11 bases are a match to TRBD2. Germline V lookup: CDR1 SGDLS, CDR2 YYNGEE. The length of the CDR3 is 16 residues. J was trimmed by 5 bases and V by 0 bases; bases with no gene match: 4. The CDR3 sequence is CASSVARLAGNNEQFF. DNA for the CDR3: TGTGCCAGCAGCGTAGCACGACTAGCGGGGAACAATGAGCAGTTCTTC. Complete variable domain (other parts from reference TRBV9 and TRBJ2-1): DSGVTQTPKHLITATGQRVTLRCSPRSGDLSVYWYQQSLDQGLQFLIQYYNGEERAKGNILERFSAQQFPDLHSELNLSSLELGDSALYFCASSVARLAGNNEQFFGPGTRLTVL.

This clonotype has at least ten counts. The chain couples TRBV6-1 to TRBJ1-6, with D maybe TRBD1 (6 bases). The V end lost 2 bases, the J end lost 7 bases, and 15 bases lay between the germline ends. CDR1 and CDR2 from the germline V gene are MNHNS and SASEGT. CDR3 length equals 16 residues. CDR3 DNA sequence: TGTGCCAGCAGTGAATGGGGCCAGGGGAACAATTCACCCCTCCACTTT. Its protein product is CASSEWGQGNNSPLHF.

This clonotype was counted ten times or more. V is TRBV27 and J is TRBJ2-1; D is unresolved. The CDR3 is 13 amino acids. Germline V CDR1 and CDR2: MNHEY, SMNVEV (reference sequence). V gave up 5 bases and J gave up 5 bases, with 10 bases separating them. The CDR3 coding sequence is TGTGCCAGCAGTATGGACCGCAACAATGAGCAGTTCTTC. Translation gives CASSMDRNNEQFF.

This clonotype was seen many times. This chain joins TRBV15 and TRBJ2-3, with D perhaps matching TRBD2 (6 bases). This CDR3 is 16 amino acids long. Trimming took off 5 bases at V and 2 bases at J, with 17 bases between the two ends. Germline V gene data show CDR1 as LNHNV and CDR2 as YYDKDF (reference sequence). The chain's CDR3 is CATSHPGESPTDTQYF. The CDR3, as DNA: TGTGCCACCAGCCACCCGGGGGAGAGTCCCACAGATACGCAGTATTTT.

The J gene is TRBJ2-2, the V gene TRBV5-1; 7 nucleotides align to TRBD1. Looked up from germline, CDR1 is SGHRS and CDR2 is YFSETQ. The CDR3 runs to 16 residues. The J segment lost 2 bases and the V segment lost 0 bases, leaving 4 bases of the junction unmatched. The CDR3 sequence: CASSLVGGVNTGELFF. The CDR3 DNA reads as TGCGCCAGCAGCTTGGTAGGGGGCGTCAACACCGGGGAGCTGTTTTTT.

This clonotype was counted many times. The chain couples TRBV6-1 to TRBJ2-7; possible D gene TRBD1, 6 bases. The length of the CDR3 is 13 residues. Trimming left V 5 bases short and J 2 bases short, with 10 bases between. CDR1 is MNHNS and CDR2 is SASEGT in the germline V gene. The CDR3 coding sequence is TGTGCCAGCAGTAGGGACAAAGCCTACGAGCAGTACTTC. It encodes CASSRDKAYEQYF.

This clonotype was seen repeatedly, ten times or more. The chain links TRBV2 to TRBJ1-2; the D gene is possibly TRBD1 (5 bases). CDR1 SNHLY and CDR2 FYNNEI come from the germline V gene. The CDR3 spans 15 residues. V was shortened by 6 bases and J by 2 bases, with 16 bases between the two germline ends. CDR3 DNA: TGTGCCAGCAGCCTACCGGGAGCAGGGAACTATGGCTACACCTTC. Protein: CASSLPGAGNYGYTF.

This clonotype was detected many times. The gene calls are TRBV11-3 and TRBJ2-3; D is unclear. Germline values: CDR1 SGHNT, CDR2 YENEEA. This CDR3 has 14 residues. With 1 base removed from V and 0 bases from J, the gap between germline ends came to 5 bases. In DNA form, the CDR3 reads TGTGCCAGCAGCTTAGGAGCCAGCACAGATACGCAGTATTTT. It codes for CASSLGASTDTQYF.

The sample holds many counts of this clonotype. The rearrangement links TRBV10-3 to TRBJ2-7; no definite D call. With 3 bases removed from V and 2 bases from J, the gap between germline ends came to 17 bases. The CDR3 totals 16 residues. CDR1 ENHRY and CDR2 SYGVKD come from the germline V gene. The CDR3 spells CAISDARQALAYEQYF. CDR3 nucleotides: TGTGCCATCAGTGATGCCCGGCAGGCGCTAGCCTACGAGCAGTACTTC.

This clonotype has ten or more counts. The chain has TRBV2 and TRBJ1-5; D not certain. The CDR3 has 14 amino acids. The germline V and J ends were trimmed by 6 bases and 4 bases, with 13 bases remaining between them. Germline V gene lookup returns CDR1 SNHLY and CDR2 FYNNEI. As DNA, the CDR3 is TGTGCCAGCAGCACGGACGGAGGAAATCAGCCCCAGCATTTT. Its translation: CASSTDGGNQPQHF.

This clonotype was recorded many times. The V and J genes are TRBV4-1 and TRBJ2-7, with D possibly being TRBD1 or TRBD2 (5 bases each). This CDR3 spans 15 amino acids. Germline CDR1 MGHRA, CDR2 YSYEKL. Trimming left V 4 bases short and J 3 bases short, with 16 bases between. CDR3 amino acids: CASSPAGTGNYEQYF. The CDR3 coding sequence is TGCGCCAGCAGCCCGGCCGGGACGGGAAACTACGAGCAGTACTTC.

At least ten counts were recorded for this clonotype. The CDR3 region has the DNA TGCAGCGTTGAGGGACAGGGGTACGAGCAGTACTTC. Translating gives CSVEGQGYEQYF. The rearrangement links TRBV29-1 to TRBJ2-7; 10 bases match TRBD1. The junction had 0 bases not matched to a gene; V was cut back by 3 bases and J by 4 bases. This CDR3 spans 12 amino acids. The V gene's germline CDR1 is SQVTM and CDR2 ANQGSEA.